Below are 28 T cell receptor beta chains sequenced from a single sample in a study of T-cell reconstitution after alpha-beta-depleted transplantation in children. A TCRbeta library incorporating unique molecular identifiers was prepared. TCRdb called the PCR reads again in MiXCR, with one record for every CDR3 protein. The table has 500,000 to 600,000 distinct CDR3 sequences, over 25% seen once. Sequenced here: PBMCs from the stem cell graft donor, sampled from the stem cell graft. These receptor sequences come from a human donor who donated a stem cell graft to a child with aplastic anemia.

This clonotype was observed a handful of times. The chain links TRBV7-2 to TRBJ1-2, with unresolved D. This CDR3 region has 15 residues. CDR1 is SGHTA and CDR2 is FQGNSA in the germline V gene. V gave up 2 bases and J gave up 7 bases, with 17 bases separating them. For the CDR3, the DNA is TGTGCCAGCAGCTTAAATTCACTTAACCTTGGTGGCTACACCTTC. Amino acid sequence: CASSLNSLNLGGYTF. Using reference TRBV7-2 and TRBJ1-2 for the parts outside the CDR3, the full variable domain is GAGVSQSPSNKVTEKGKDVELRCDPISGHTALYWYRQSLGQGLEFLIYFQGNSAPDKSGLPSDRFSAERTGGSVSTLTIQRTQQEDSAVYLCASSLNSLNLGGYTFGSGTRLTVV.

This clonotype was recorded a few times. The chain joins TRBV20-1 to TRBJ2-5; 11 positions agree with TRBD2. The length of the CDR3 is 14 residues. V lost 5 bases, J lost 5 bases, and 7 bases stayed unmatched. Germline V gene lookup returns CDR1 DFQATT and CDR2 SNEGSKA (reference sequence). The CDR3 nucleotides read TGCAGTGCTGCCCTACTAGCGGGAGAGGAGACCCAGTACTTC. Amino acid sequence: CSAALLAGEETQYF.

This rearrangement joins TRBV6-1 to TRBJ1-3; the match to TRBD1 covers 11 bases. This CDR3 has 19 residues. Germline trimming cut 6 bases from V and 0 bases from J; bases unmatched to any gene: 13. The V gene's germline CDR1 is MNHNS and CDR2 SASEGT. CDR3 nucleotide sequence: TGTGCCAGCAGGGGAGCCAAGGGGACAGGGGGAGACTCTGGAAACACCATATATTTT. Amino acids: CASRGAKGTGGDSGNTIYF.

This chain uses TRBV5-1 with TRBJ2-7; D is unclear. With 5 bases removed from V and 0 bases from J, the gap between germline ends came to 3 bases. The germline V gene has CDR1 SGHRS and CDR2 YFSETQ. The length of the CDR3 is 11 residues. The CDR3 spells CASRNSYEQYV. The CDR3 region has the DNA TGCGCCAGCAGGAACTCCTACGAGCAGTACGTC.

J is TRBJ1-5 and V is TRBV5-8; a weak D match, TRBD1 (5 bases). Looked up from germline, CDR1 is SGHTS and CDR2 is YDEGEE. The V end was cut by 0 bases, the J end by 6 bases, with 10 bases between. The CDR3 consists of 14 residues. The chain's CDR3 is CASSLDGASQPQHF. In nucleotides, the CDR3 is TGTGCCAGCAGCTTGGACGGGGCGTCTCAGCCCCAGCATTTT.

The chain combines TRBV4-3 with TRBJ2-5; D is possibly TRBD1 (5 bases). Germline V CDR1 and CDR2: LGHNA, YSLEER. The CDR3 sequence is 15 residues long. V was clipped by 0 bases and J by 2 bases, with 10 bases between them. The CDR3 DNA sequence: TGCGCCAGCAGCCAAGATCAGACAGCACAAGAGACCCAGTACTTC. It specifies CASSQDQTAQETQYF.

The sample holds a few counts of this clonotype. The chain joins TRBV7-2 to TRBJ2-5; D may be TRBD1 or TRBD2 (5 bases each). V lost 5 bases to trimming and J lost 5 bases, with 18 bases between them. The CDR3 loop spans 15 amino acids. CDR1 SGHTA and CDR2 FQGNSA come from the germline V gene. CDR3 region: CASSTRDGSRETQYF. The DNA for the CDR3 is TGTGCCAGCAGCACACGGGACGGTTCTCGGGAGACCCAGTACTTC.

The CDR3 protein is CASSRLVISTGELFF. The CDR3 nucleotides read TGTGCCAGCAGCCGACTAGTTATCAGCACCGGGGAGCTGTTTTTT. The rearrangement joins TRBV6-2 or TRBV6-3 to TRBJ2-2, with D tentatively TRBD2 (6 bases). Germline values: CDR1 MNHEY, CDR2 SVGEGT. Trimming left V 6 bases short and J 4 bases short, with 15 bases between. The CDR3 has 15 residues.

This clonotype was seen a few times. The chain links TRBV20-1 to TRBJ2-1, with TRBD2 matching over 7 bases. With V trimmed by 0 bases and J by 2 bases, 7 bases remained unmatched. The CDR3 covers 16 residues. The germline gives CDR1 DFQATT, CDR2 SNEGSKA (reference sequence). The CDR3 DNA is TGCAGTGCTAGAGATCCTGGCGGGAGTCCCTACAATGAGCAGTTCTTC. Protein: CSARDPGGSPYNEQFF.

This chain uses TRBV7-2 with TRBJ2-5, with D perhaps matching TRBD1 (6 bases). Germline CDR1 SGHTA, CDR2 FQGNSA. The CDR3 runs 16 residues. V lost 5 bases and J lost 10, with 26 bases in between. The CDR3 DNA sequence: TGTGCCAGCAGCCTACCATACAGGGATTTTCTGGGGGACCAGTACTTC. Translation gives CASSLPYRDFLGDQYF.

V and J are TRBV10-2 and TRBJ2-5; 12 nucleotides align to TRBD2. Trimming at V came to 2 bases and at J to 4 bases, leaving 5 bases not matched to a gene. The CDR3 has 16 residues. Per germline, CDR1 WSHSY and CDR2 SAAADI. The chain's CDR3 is CASSEASLAGGETQYF. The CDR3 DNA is TGCGCCAGCAGTGAGGCGTCACTAGCGGGAGGAGAGACCCAGTACTTC.

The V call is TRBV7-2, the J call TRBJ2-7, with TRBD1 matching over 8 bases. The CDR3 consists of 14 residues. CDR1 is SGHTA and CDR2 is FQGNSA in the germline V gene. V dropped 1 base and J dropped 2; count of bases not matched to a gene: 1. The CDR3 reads CASSLGDRTYEQYF. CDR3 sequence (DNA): TGTGCCAGCAGCTTAGGGGACAGGACCTACGAGCAGTACTTC.

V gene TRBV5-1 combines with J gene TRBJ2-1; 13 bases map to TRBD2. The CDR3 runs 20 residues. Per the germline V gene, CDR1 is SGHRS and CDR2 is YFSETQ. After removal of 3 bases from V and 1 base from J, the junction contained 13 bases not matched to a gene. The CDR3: CASSSEGLAGTSSSYNEQFF. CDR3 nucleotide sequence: TGCGCCAGCAGCTCGGAGGGACTAGCGGGAACCTCATCTTCCTACAATGAGCAGTTCTTC. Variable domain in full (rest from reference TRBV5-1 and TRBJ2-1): KAGVTQTPRYLIKTRGQQVTLSCSPISGHRSVSWYQQTPGQGLQFLFEYFSETQRNKGNFPGRFSGRQFSNSRSEMNVSTLELGDSALYLCASSSEGLAGTSSSYNEQFFGPGTRLTVL.

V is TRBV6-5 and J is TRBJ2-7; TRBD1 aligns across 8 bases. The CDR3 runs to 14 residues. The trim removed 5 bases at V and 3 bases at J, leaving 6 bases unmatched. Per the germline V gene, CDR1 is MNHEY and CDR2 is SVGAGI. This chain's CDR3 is CASSHGQGYYEQYF. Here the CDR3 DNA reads TGTGCCAGCAGTCACGGACAGGGCTACTACGAGCAGTACTTC.

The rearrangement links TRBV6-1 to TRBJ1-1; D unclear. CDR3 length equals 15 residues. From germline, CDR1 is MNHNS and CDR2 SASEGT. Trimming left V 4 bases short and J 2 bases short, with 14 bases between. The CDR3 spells CASSVSQGANTEAFF. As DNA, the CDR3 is TGTGCCAGCAGTGTTTCACAAGGAGCTAACACTGAAGCTTTCTTT.

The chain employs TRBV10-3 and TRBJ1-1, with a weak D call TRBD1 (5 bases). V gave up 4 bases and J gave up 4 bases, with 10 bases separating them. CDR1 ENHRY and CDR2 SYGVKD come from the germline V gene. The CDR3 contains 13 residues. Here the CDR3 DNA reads TGTGCCATCAGTGCCGGGGGGGTCACTGAAGCTTTCTTT. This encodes CAISAGGVTEAFF.

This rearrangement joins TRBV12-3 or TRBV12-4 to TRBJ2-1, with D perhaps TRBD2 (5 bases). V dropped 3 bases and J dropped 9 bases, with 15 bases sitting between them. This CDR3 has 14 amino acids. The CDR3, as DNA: TGTGCCAGCAGTTTTGGTGGACTGGAGGTTGAGCAGTTCTTC. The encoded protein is CASSFGGLEVEQFF.

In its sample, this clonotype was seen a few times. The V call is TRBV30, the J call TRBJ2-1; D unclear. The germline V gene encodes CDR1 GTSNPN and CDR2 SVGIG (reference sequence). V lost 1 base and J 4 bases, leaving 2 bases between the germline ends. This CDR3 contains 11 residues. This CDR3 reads CAWSEYNEQFF. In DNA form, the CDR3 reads TGTGCCTGGAGTGAGTACAATGAGCAGTTCTTC.

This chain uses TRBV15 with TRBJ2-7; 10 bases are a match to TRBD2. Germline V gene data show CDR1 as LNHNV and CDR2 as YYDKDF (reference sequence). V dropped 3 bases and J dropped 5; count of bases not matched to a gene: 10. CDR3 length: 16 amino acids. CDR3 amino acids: CATSSLLAGEFDEQYF. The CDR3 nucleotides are TGTGCCACCAGCAGCTTGCTAGCGGGAGAGTTCGACGAGCAGTACTTC. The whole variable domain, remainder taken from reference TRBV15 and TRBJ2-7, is DAMVIQNPRYQVTQFGKPVTLSCSQTLNHNVMYWYQQKSSQAPKLLFHYYDKDFNNEADTPDNFQSRRPNTSFCFLDIRSPGLGDTAMYLCATSSLLAGEFDEQYFGPGTRLTVT.

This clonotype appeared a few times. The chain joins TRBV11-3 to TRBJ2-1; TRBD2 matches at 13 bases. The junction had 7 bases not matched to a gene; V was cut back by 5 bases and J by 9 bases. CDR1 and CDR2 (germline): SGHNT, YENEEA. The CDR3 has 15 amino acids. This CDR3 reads CASSPGLAGATEQFF. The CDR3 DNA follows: TGTGCCAGCAGCCCAGGACTAGCGGGAGCCACTGAGCAGTTCTTC. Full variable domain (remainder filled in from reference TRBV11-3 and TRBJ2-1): EAGVVQSPRYKIIEKKQPVAFWCNPISGHNTLYWYLQNLGQGPELLIRYENEEAVDDSQLPKDRFSAERLKGVDSTLKIQPAELGDSAVYLCASSPGLAGATEQFFGPGTRLTVL.

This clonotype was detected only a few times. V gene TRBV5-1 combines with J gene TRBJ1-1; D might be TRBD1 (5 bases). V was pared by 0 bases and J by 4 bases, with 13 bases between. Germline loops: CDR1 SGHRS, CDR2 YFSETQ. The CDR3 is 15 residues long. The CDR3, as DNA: TGCGCCAGCAGCTTGGTTCCGGGGGTCGTCACTGAAGCTTTCTTT. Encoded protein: CASSLVPGVVTEAFF.

CDR3 sequence: CAISGTGGAGGELFF. The CDR3 region has the DNA TGTGCCATCAGTGGGACAGGGGGCGCCGGCGGGGAGCTGTTTTTT. The V gene is TRBV10-3, the J gene TRBJ2-2; 11 nucleotides align to TRBD1. The germline V gene has CDR1 ENHRY and CDR2 SYGVKD. J gave up 7 bases and V 4 bases, and 5 bases lay outside the gene matches. The CDR3 has 15 amino acids.

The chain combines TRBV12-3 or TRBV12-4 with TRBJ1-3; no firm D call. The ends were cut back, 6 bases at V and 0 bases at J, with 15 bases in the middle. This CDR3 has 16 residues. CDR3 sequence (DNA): TGTGCCAGCAGCCCCCCGGGGTATTTCTCTGGAAACACCATATATTTT. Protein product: CASSPPGYFSGNTIYF.

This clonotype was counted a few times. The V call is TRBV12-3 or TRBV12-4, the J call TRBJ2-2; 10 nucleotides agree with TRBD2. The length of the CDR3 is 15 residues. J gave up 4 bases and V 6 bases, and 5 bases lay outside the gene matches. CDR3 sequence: CASSASSGGTGELFF. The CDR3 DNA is TGTGCCAGCAGCGCGTCTAGCGGGGGCACCGGGGAGCTGTTTTTT.

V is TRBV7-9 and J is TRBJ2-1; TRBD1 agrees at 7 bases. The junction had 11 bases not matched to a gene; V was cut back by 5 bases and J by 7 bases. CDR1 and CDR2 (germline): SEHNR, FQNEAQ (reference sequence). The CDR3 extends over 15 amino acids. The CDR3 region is CASSPDRVHVNEQFF. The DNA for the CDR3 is TGTGCCAGCAGCCCCGACAGGGTTCATGTAAATGAGCAGTTCTTC.

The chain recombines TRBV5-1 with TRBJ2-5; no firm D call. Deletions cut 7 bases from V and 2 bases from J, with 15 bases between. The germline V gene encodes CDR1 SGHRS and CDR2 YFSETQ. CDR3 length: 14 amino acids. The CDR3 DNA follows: TGCGCCAGCCGGCTAGGCTCCCCACAAGAGACCCAGTACTTC. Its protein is CASRLGSPQETQYF.

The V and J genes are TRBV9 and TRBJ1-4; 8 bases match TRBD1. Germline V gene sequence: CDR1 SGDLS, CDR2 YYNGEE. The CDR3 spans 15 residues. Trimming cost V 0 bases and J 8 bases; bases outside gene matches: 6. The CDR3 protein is CASSVAQGEGEKLFF. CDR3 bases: TGTGCCAGCAGCGTAGCACAGGGGGAAGGCGAAAAACTGTTTTTT. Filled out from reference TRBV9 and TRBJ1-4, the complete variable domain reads DSGVTQTPKHLITATGQRVTLRCSPRSGDLSVYWYQQSLDQGLQFLIQYYNGEERAKGNILERFSAQQFPDLHSELNLSSLELGDSALYFCASSVAQGEGEKLFFGSGTQLSVL.

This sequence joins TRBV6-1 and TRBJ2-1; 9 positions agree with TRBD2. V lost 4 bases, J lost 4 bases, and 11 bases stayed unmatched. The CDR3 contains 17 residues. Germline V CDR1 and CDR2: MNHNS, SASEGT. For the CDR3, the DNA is TGTGCCAGCAGTGGGGGGGCTAGCGGGATTCATTACAATGAGCAGTTCTTC. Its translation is CASSGGASGIHYNEQFF.